This TCR beta chain was captured in a study of human T cells and chemical hapten exposure. General study findings and limits: Donors in the study had alopecia, meaning their immune response may differ from healthy people's.

As handled by the study authors: Sample-level TCR yields exhibited a median of approximately 89,000, with a range of about 20,000 to 750,000. TCRdb analysed the RACE reads with MiXCR anew, one entry per CDR3 protein. These V and J calls derive from TCRdb rather than the authors' analysis. The sample yields fewer than 300,000 distinct CDR3 sequences, approximately 8.6% seen once. The time point was: pre-sensitization, week 0. The treatment: therapeutic diphenylcyclopropenone sensitization with weekly scalp DPC. V lost 5 bases and J 5 bases, leaving 13 bases between the germline ends. CDR3 size: 14 residues. Germline CDR1 is SEHNR and CDR2 is FQNEAQ (reference sequence). About this clonotype: Its antigen is as yet unknown.

The chain links TRBV7-9 to TRBJ2-1; D possibly matches TRBD1 or TRBD2 (5 bases each). The starting material was whole blood, obtained in connection with sensitization to the hapten diphenylcyclopropenone (DPC). The source of this sequence is a woman aged 35 to 49 with alopecia areata. Some clones in this sample may be carry-over from other donors' samples. CDR3 sequence (DNA): TGTGCCAGCAGCGAGGGGCATCGGAACAATGAGCAGTTCTTC. This codes for CASSEGHRNNEQFF.